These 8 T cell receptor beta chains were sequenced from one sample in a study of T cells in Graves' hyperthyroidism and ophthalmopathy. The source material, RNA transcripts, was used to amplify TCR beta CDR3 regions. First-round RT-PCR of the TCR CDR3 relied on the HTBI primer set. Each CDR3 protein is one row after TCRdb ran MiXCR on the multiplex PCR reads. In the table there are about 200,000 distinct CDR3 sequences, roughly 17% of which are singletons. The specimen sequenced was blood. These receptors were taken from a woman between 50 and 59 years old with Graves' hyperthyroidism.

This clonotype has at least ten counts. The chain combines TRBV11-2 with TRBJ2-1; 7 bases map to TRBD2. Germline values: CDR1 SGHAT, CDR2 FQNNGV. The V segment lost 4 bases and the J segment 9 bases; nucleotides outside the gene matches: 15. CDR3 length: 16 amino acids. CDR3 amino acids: CASSWRGTVPPGEQFF. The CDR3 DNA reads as TGTGCCAGCAGCTGGCGGGGGACTGTCCCCCCCGGTGAGCAGTTCTTC.

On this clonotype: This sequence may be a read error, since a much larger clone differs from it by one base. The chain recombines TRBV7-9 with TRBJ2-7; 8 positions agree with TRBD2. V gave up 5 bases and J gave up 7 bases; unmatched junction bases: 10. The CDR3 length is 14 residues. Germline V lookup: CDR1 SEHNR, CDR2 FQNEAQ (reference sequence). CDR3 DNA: TGTGCCAGCAGCGAACTAGCGGCTCCGAAAGAGCAGTACTTC. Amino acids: CASSELAAPKEQYF.

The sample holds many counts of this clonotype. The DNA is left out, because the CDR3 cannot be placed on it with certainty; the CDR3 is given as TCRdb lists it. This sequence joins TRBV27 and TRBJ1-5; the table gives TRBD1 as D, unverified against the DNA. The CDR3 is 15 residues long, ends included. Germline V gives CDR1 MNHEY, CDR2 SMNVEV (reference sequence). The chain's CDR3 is CASSSSGQPNQPQHF.

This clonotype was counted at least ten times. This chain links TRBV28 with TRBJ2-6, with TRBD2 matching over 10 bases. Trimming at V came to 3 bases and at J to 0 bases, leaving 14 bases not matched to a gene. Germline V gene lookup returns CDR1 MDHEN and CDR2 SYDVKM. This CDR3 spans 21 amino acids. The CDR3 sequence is CASSFSSMGLALSSGANVLTF. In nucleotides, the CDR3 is TGTGCCAGCAGTTTTTCCTCTATGGGACTAGCGCTAAGCTCTGGGGCCAACGTCCTGACTTTC.

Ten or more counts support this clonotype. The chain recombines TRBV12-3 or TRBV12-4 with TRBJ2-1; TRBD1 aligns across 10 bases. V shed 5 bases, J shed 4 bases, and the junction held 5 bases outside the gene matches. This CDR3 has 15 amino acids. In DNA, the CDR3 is TGTGCCAGCAGTAAGGACAGGGGGACGTACAATGAGCAGTTCTTC. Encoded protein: CASSKDRGTYNEQFF.

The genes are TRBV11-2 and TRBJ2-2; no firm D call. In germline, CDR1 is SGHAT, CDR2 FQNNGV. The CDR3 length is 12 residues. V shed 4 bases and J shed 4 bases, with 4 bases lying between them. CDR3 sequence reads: CASSYFTGELFF. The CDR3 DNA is TGTGCCAGCAGCTATTTCACCGGGGAGCTGTTTTTT.

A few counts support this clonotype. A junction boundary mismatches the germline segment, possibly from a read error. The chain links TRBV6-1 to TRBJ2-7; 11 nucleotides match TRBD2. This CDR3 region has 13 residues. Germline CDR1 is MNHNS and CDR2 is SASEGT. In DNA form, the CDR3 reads TGTGCCAGCAGGGGACTAGCGGCCTACGAGCAGTGCTTC. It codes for CASRGLAAYEQCF.

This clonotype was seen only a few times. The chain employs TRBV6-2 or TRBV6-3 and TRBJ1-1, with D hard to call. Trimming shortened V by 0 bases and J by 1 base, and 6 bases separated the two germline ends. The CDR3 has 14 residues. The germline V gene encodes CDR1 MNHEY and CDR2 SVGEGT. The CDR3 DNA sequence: TGTGCCAGCAGTTACTCGACGGCGAACACTGAAGCTTTCTTT. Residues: CASSYSTANTEAFF.